Listed here are 18 T cell receptor beta chains from one sample, sequenced in a study of blood T cells in healthy people across ages. Combining a sample-barcoded 5' primer with a J-beta primer mix, a second PCR ran for 7 to 11 cycles. TCRdb fed the 5' RACE reads into MiXCR, producing one record per CDR3 protein. The sample yields 1.8 million or so distinct CDR3 sequences, 35% to 50% seen once. Sequencing was performed on blood. The receptors derive from a human donor in good health.

This sequence joins TRBV29-1 and TRBJ2-1; a possible D gene is TRBD2 (5 bases). Germline V gene sequence: CDR1 SQVTM, CDR2 ANQGSEA. Trimming left V 8 bases short and J 13 bases short, with 27 bases between. CDR3 length equals 14 residues. CDR3 nucleotides: TGCAGCTCGGTAGCGTCTTTGACTCAAGAGACCCAGTTCTTC. It translates to CSSVASLTQETQFF.

The chain carries TRBV12-3 or TRBV12-4 and TRBJ1-5; D is unresolved. Trimming cost V 1 base and J 0 bases, with 13 bases left between them. This CDR3 has 17 amino acids. As DNA, the CDR3 is TGTGCCAGCAGTTTAGTCGATGTCCGGGTTAGCAATCAGCCCCAGCATTTT. It is translated as CASSLVDVRVSNQPQHF.

The V gene is TRBV20-1, the J gene TRBJ2-5; D not certain. The CDR3 runs to 12 residues. Germline CDR1 reads DFQATT; CDR2 reads SNEGSKA (reference sequence). V lost 4 bases, J lost 10 bases, and 16 bases lay in between. The CDR3 coding sequence is TGCAGTGCTAAGGCCAACCTCTGGGACCAGTACTTC. It encodes CSAKANLWDQYF.

For this clonotype: One junction end disagrees with the germline gene, perhaps due to a read error. The chain employs TRBV2 and TRBJ1-2; weak D call: TRBD1 (6 bases). This CDR3 comprises 14 residues. CDR1 is SNHLY, CDR2 FYNNEI, per germline. CDR3 protein: CACSRRDMGYGYTF. For the CDR3, the DNA is TGTGCCTGCAGTCGCCGGGACATGGGCTATGGCTACACCTTC. Looking up the rest from reference TRBV2 and TRBJ1-2 gives the full variable domain: EPEVTQTPSHQVTQMGQEVILRCVPISNHLYFYWYRQILGQKVEFLVSFYNNEISEKSEIFDDQFSVERPDGSNFTLKIRSTKLEDSAMYFCACSRRDMGYGYTFGSGTRLTVV.

CDR3 nucleotide sequence: TGTGCCATCAGTGAAGTTAGGGGGGGGCGGATTTCCTACAATGAGCAGTTCTTC. Translation gives CAISEVRGGRISYNEQFF. The V call is TRBV10-3, the J call TRBJ2-1, with a weak D call TRBD2 (7 bases). CDR3 length: 18 amino acids. Germline V gene lookup returns CDR1 ENHRY and CDR2 SYGVKD. Trimming removed 3 bases at V and 1 base at J, with 19 bases between.

The rearrangement links TRBV7-8 to TRBJ1-6; 7 bases are shared with TRBD1. The germline V gene has CDR1 SGHVS and CDR2 FQNEAQ. V gave up 6 bases and J gave up 7 bases; unmatched junction bases: 3. This CDR3 contains 13 residues. The CDR3 loop is CASRGQVNSPLHF. DNA of the CDR3: TGTGCCAGCAGAGGACAGGTCAATTCACCCCTCCACTTT.

The genes are TRBV20-1 and TRBJ2-5; D could derive from TRBD1 or TRBD2 (5 bases each). The CDR3 totals 13 residues. Germline CDR1 DFQATT, CDR2 SNEGSKA (reference sequence). V was pared by 6 bases and J by 7 bases, with 18 bases between. The CDR3 coding sequence is TGCAGTGCCGACAGTGGACGCGGGTTGACCCAGTACTTC. It yields the protein CSADSGRGLTQYF.

This chain joins TRBV25-1 and TRBJ1-4, with a tentative D call TRBD1 (5 bases). With 3 bases removed from V and 6 bases from J, the gap between germline ends came to 14 bases. Germline V CDR1 and CDR2: MGHDK, SYGVNS. The CDR3 spans 15 residues. CDR3 region: CASSDPGGADEKLFF. In DNA, the CDR3 is TGTGCCAGCAGTGACCCCGGAGGGGCTGATGAAAAACTGTTTTTT.

This chain connects TRBV11-3 to TRBJ1-2; a weak D match, TRBD1 (6 bases). CDR1 is SGHNT, CDR2 YENEEA, per germline. CDR3 size: 14 residues. The V end was cut by 4 bases, the J end by 3 bases, with 12 bases between. CDR3 DNA sequence: TGTGCCAGCAGCTCAGGGGCAGGGTACTATGGCTACACCTTC. Translating it yields CASSSGAGYYGYTF.

This clonotype was seen only a few times. V is TRBV7-8 and J is TRBJ1-2; 9 nucleotides align to TRBD1. This CDR3 is 16 amino acids long. CDR1 is SGHVS, CDR2 FQNEAQ, per germline. After removal of 5 bases from V and 3 bases from J, the junction contained 10 bases not matched to a gene. CDR3 protein: CASSRGRGQGDYGYTF. The CDR3 nucleotides read TGTGCCAGCAGCCGGGGTAGGGGACAGGGAGACTATGGCTACACCTTC.

To note about this clonotype: A read error may produce the germline difference seen at one junction end. The chain has TRBV7-3 and TRBJ2-3; no clear D. CDR3 size: 13 residues. Looked up from germline, CDR1 is SGHTA and CDR2 is FQGTGA. The CDR3 sequence is CASCLRPTDTQYF. The CDR3, as DNA: TGTGCCAGCTGCTTGCGACCAACAGATACGCAGTATTTT. The full variable domain, its missing parts supplied by reference TRBV7-3 and TRBJ2-3, is GAGVSQTPSNKVTEKGKYVELRCDPISGHTALYWYRQSLGQGPEFLIYFQGTGAADDSGLPNDRFFAVRPEGSVSTLKIQRTERGDSAVYLCASCLRPTDTQYFGPGTRLTVL.

The chain couples TRBV4-3 to TRBJ2-3; 11 positions agree with TRBD2. The CDR3 totals 21 residues. V lost 0 bases and J lost 0; bases outside the gene matches: 14. Germline V gene lookup returns CDR1 LGHNA and CDR2 YSLEER. Here the CDR3 reads CASSQDVLAGGTSTSTDTQYF. The CDR3 nucleotides are TGCGCCAGCAGCCAAGATGTCCTAGCGGGGGGAACTTCCACTAGCACAGATACGCAGTATTTT.

The rearrangement joins TRBV4-1 to TRBJ2-5; D is possibly TRBD2 (5 bases). The closer fit of TRBJ2-7 to the DNA end suggests the J call may be wrong. The germline CDR1 and CDR2 sequences are MGHRA and YSYEKL. This CDR3 is built from 14 residues. CDR3 amino acids: CASSIREPLDEQYF. In DNA form, the CDR3 reads TGCGCCAGCAGCATTCGGGAACCCCTGGACGAGCAGTACTTC.

This chain links TRBV12-3 or TRBV12-4 with TRBJ2-5, with TRBD1 matching 8 bases. V dropped 6 bases and J dropped 4; count of bases not matched to a gene: 10. The CDR3 is 15 amino acids. In DNA, the CDR3 is TGTGCCAGCAGCCCGGGACAGGCCCTTCTAGAGACCCAGTACTTC. It encodes CASSPGQALLETQYF.

The V and J genes are TRBV5-1 and TRBJ2-1; 7 positions agree with TRBD2. The length of the CDR3 is 14 residues. Trimming cost V 4 bases and J 9 bases; bases outside gene matches: 10. Germline V CDR1 and CDR2: SGHRS, YFSETQ. The CDR3 is CASSAGGTAGEQFF. The CDR3 DNA sequence: TGCGCCAGCAGCGCCGGGGGGACCGCGGGTGAGCAGTTCTTC.

CDR3 sequence: CASSVGPEGTHEQFF. The CDR3, as DNA: TGTGCCAGCAGTGTAGGACCCGAGGGTACCCATGAGCAGTTCTTC. The genes are TRBV6-1 and TRBJ2-1; possible D gene TRBD2, 5 bases. Germline CDR1 is MNHNS and CDR2 is SASEGT. The CDR3 sequence is 15 residues long. V was pared by 4 bases and J by 8 bases, with 18 bases between.

This clonotype showed up just a few times. This chain connects TRBV7-9 to TRBJ1-2, with unresolved D. The length of the CDR3 is 15 residues. Germline V gene sequence: CDR1 SEHNR, CDR2 FQNEAQ (reference sequence). Trimming shortened V by 4 bases and J by 6 bases, and 18 bases separated the two germline ends. CDR3 sequence (DNA): TGTGCCAGCAGCTCCCTATCCCTGGGTCTGGATGGCTACACCTTC. Its translation: CASSSLSLGLDGYTF. Full variable domain (outside the CDR3, taken from reference TRBV7-9 and TRBJ1-2): DTGVSQNPRHKITKRGQNVTFRCDPISEHNRLYWYRQTLGQGPEFLTYFQNEAQLEKSRLLSDRFSAERPKGSFSTLEIQRTEQGDSAMYLCASSSLSLGLDGYTFGSGTRLTVV.

The chain uses TRBV6-5 and TRBJ2-1, with 9 bases matching TRBD2. V shed 6 bases and J 10 bases; nucleotides not matched to a gene: 7. This CDR3 region has 13 residues. The germline V gene encodes CDR1 MNHEY and CDR2 SVGAGI. The CDR3 loop is CASSSQGTSEQFF. CDR3 coding DNA: TGTGCCAGCAGCTCTCAAGGGACTAGCGAGCAGTTCTTC.